Included here is one T cell receptor beta chain sequence, with context. The antigen remains undetermined. This sample was included in a study of siplizumab effects on memory and regulatory T cells. Study-wide results and limits: Contribution to the alloresponse seemed major for naive T cells, which also seemed more diverse than memory cells.

V shed 4 bases and J shed 3 bases, with 17 bases lying between them. Germline lookup yields CDR1 SGHRS and CDR2 YFSETQ. The CDR3 has 15 residues. For every sample, about 10^5 TCR templates were assayed. Here immunoSEQ multiplex PCR was the method, and the copy in TCRdb shows in-frame clones only, minus some. Of some 100,000 clones listed, around 94% are singletons. Sequencing was done on a sample of Tregs sorted from blood. The chain links TRBV5-1 to TRBJ2-7, with D possibly being TRBD1 or TRBD2 (5 bases each). The sequence derives from a human donor in good health. CDR3 in amino acids: CASSLRGTQDYEQYF. Written as DNA, the CDR3 is TGCGCCAGCAGCCTACGAGGGACCCAAGACTACGAGCAGTACTTC.